These 7 T cell receptor beta chains were sequenced from one sample in a study of shared clonotypes between healthy human individuals. Data came from immunoSEQ multiplex PCR; TCRdb stores just in-frame clones and leaves some out. The sample records hundreds of thousands of clones, approximately 74% being singletons. The sequencing input was memory CD4+ T cells sorted from blood. Subset: CD45RA-negative fraction. The receptors stem from a woman in her thirties in good health.

In the case of this clone: The sample holds other DNA sequences that translate to the same CDR3. DNA for the CDR3: TGTGCCAGCAGTTTATCCCAGGGGTACGAGCAGTACTTC. Protein product: CASSLSQGYEQYF. The rearrangement links TRBV27 to TRBJ2-7, with D perhaps TRBD1 (6 bases). This CDR3 has 13 amino acids. CDR1 and CDR2 from the germline V gene are MNHEY and SMNVEV (reference sequence). Between the trimmed V and J ends, which lost 0 bases and 4 bases, there was a span of 7 bases.

The CDR3 DNA follows: TGTGCCAGCAGAATCGGGGGTACCGGGGAGCTGTTTTTT. This gives the protein CASRIGGTGELFF. The chain is built from TRBV28 and TRBJ2-2, with a possible D match to TRBD2 (6 bases). The germline V gene encodes CDR1 MDHEN and CDR2 SYDVKM. The CDR3 has 13 residues. Trimming shortened V by 6 bases and J by 5 bases, and 10 bases separated the two germline ends. Full variable domain (rest looked up from reference TRBV28 and TRBJ2-2): DVKVTQSSRYLVKRTGEKVFLECVQDMDHENMFWYRQDPGLGLRLIYFSYDVKMKEKGDIPEGYSVSREKKERFSLILESASTNQTSMYLCASRIGGTGELFFGEGSRLTVL.

The chain joins TRBV6-6 to TRBJ2-7; 7 bases line up with TRBD1. CDR1 and CDR2 (germline): MNHNY, SVGAGI (reference sequence). This CDR3 contains 14 residues. V was pared by 6 bases and J by 2 bases, with 7 bases of the junction left unmatched. CDR3 sequence reads: CASRPTGPPYEQYF. CDR3 DNA: TGTGCCAGCAGACCGACAGGGCCTCCCTACGAGCAGTACTTC.

The chain recombines TRBV5-1 with TRBJ2-1, with D possibly called TRBD1 or TRBD2 (5 bases each). Germline values: CDR1 SGHRS, CDR2 YFSETQ. Trimming removed 0 bases at V and 7 bases at J, with 14 bases between. CDR3 length: 15 residues. The CDR3 is CASSLEGRRLNEQFF. The CDR3 coding sequence is TGCGCCAGCAGCTTGGAGGGGCGGAGGTTGAATGAGCAGTTCTTC.

The V and J genes are TRBV11-2 and TRBJ1-1; D might be TRBD1 (6 bases). There are 15 residues in the CDR3. Trimming took off 3 bases at V and 3 bases at J, with 14 bases between the two ends. In germline, CDR1 is SGHAT, CDR2 FQNNGV. The CDR3 spells CASSFAKQGYTEAFF. The CDR3 bases are TGTGCCAGCAGCTTCGCCAAACAGGGTTACACTGAAGCTTTCTTT. Using reference TRBV11-2 and TRBJ1-1 for the parts outside the CDR3, the full variable domain is EAGVAQSPRYKIIEKRQSVAFWCNPISGHATLYWYQQILGQGPKLLIQFQNNGVVDDSQLPKDRFSAERLKGVDSTLKIQPAKLEDSAVYLCASSFAKQGYTEAFFGQGTRLTVV.

J is TRBJ2-1 and V is TRBV30; no definite D call. The CDR3 spans 14 residues. CDR1 is GTSNPN, CDR2 SVGIG, per germline (reference sequence). Trimming pared 0 bases from V and 0 bases from J, leaving 6 bases between. The CDR3 DNA sequence: TGTGCCTGGAGTGTAGGGATCTCCTACAATGAGCAGTTCTTC. Its translation is CAWSVGISYNEQFF.

The rearrangement joins TRBV5-1 to TRBJ1-1; TRBD1 might be the D (6 bases). Germline V gives CDR1 SGHRS, CDR2 YFSETQ. The CDR3 has 13 residues. The V end was cut by 4 bases, the J end by 6 bases, with 13 bases between. The CDR3 DNA sequence: TGCGCCAGCAGCCTTGGACAGAAGTCTGAAGCTTTCTTT. It translates to CASSLGQKSEAFF. Full variable domain (outside the CDR3, taken from reference TRBV5-1 and TRBJ1-1): KAGVTQTPRYLIKTRGQQVTLSCSPISGHRSVSWYQQTPGQGLQFLFEYFSETQRNKGNFPGRFSGRQFSNSRSEMNVSTLELGDSALYLCASSLGQKSEAFFGQGTRLTVV.